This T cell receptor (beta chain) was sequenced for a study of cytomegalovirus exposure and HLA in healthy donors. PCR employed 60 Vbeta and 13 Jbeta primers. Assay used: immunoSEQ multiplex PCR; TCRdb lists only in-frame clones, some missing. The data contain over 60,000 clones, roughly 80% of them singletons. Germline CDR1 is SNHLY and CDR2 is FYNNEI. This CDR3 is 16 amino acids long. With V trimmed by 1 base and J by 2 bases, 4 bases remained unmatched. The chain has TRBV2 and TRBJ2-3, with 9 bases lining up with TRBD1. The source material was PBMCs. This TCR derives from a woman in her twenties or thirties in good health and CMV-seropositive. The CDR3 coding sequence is TGTGCCAGCAGTGAAGAGGGGACAGGGTTCACAGATACGCAGTATTTT. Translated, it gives CASSEEGTGFTDTQYF. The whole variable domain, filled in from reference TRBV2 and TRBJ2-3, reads EPEVTQTPSHQVTQMGQEVILRCVPISNHLYFYWYRQILGQKVEFLVSFYNNEISEKSEIFDDQFSVERPDGSNFTLKIRSTKLEDSAMYFCASSEEGTGFTDTQYFGPGTRLTVL.